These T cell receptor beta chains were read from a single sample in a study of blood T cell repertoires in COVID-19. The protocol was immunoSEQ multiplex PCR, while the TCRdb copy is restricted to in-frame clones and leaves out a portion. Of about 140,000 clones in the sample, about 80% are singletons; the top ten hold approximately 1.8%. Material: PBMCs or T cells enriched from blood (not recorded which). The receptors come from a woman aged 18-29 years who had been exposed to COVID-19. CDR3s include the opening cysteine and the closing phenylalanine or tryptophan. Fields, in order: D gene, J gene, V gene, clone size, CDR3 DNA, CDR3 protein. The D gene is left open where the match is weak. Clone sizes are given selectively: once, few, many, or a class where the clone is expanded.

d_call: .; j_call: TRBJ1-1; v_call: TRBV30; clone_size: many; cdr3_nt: TGTGCCTGGGGGCGGGCAGGCCCTGAAGCTTTCTTT; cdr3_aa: CAWGRAGPEAFF
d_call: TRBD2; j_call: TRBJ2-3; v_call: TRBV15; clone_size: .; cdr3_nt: TGTGCCACCAGCAGCGGGACTAGCGATACCACAGATACGCAGTATTTT; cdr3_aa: CATSSGTSDTTDTQYF
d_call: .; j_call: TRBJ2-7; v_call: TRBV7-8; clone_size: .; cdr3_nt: TGTGCCAGCAGCTTAGCCGGACAAGCCTACGAGCAGTACTTC; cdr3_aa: CASSLAGQAYEQYF
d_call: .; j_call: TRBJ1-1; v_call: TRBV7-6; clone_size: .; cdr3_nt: TGTGCCAGCAGCTTACAGGCCAGGCTGAACACTGAAGCTTTCTTT; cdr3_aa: CASSLQARLNTEAFF
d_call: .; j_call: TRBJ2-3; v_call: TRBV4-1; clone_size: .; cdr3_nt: TGCGCCAGCAGCCAAGTTCCAGTAAGCACAGATACGCAGTATTTT; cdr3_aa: CASSQVPVSTDTQYF
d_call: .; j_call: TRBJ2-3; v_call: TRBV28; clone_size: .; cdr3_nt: TGTGCCAGCAGTTCCTCGGACACTACAAGCACAGATACGCAGTATTTT; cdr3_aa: CASSSSDTTSTDTQYF
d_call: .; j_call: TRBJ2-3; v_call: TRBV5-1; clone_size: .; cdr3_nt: TGCGCCAGCACAGAGGGGAGGCGGACAGATACGCAGTATTTT; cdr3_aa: CASTEGRRTDTQYF
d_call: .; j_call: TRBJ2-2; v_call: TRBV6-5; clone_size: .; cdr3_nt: TGTGCCAGCAGGGGGAAGGGAGGAGGGGAGCTGTTTTTT; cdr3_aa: CASRGKGGGELFF
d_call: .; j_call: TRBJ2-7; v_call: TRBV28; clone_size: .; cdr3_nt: TGTGCCAGCAGTTTACGGAGCGAGCAGTACTTC; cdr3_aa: CASSLRSEQYF
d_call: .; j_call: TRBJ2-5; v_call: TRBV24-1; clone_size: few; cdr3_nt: TGTGCCACCGACAGTGGGCCGCAAGAGACCCAGTACTTC; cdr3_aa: CATDSGPQETQYF
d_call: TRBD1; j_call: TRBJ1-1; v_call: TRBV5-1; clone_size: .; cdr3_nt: TGCGCCAGCAGCGCGGCCGGGACAGGGGAAGCTTTCTTT; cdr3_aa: CASSAAGTGEAFF
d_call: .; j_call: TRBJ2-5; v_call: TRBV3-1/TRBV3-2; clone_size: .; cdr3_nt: TGTGCCAGCAGCCAAGGATCCCGGACAGACCAAGAGACCCAGTACTTC; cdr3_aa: CASSQGSRTDQETQYF
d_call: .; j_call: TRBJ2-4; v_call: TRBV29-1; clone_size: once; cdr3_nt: TGCAGCGTTGAAGATCCCCGCGGACACAAAAACATTCAGTACTTC; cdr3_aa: CSVEDPRGHKNIQYF
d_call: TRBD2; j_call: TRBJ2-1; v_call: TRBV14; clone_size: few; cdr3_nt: TGTGCCAGCAGCGCTCCGGGACTAGCGGGATTCGGGAATGAGCAGTTCTTC; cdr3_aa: CASSAPGLAGFGNEQFF
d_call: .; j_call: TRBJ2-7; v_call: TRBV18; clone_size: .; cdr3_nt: TGTGCCAGCTCACCTACAGGCGCCTACGAGCAGTACTTC; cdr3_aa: CASSPTGAYEQYF
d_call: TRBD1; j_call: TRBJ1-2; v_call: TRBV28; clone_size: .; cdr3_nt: TGTGCCAGCAGTTTGGGGACAGACTATGGCTACACCTTC; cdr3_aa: CASSLGTDYGYTF
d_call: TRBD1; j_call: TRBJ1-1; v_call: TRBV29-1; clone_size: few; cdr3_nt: TGCAGCGTTGAGACAGGGGGGCGAGCGAACACTGAAGCTTTCTTT; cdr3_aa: CSVETGGRANTEAFF
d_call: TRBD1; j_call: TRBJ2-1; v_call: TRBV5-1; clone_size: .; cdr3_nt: TGCGCCAGCAGCCACAGGGGAGTGGGCGATGAGCAGTTCTTC; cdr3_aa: CASSHRGVGDEQFF
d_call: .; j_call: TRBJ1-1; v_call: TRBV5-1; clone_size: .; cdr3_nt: TGCGCCAGCAGCGAAGGAGTGGGTGAAGCTTTCTTT; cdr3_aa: CASSEGVGEAFF
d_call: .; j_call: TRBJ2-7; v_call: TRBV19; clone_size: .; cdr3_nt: TGTGCCAGTACCCCTTGGGCGAACGGCGACGAGCAGTACTTC; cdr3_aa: CASTPWANGDEQYF
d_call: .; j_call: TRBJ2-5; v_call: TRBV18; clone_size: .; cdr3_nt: TGTGCCAGCTCACCGGCGGCGAAAGAGACCCAGTACTTC; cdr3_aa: CASSPAAKETQYF
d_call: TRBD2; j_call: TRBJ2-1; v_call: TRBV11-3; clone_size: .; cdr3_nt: TGTGCCAGCAGCTGGGAAGCGGGGACCTACAATGAGCAGTTCTTC; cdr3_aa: CASSWEAGTYNEQFF
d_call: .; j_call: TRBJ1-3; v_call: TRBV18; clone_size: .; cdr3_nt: TGTGCCAGCTCACCCCCAGGCAACACCATATATTTT; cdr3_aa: CASSPPGNTIYF
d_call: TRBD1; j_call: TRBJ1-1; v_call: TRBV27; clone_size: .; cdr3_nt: TGTGCCAGCAAACGGGACAGGACAAACACTGAAGCTTTCTTT; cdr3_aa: CASKRDRTNTEAFF
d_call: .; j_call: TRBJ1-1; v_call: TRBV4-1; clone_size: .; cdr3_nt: TGCGCCAGCAGCCAAGAGAACGTAGCACGAACTGAAGCTTTCTTT; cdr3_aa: CASSQENVARTEAFF
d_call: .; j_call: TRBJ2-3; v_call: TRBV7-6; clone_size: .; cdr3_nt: TGTGCCAGCAGCTTAGTAGAAAGCACAGATACGCAGTATTTT; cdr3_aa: CASSLVESTDTQYF
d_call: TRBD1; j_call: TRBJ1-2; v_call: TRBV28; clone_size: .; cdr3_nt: TGTGCCAGCAGTCCTTGGACAGGGCGGACCGATGGCTACACCTTC; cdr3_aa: CASSPWTGRTDGYTF
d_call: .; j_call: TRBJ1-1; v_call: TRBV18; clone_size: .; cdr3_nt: TGTGCCAGCTCACCAGGGCAGTTCATGAACACTGAAGCTTTCTTT; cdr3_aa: CASSPGQFMNTEAFF
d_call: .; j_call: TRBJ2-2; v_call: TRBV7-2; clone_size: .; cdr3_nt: TGTGCCAGCAGCTTAGACTTTAACACCGGGGAGCTGTTTTTT; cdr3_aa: CASSLDFNTGELFF
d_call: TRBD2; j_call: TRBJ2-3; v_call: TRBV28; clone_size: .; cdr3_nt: TGCGTATCATCGGGACTAGCGGGCCTAATCGATACGCAGTATTTT; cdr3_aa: CVSSGLAGLIDTQYF
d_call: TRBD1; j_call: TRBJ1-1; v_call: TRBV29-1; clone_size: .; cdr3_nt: TGCAGCGTTGAAAGGGACAGGGTTCGGGCTTTCTTT; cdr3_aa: CSVERDRVRAFF
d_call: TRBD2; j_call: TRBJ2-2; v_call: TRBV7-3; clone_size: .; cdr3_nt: TGTGCCAGCAGCTTAGCGGGAGGGCCCCTCGGGGAGCTGTTTTTT; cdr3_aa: CASSLAGGPLGELFF
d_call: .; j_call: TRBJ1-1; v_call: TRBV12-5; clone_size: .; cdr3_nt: TGTGCTAGTGGTTTGGCACAGGGTGCCACTGAAGCTTTCTTT; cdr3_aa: CASGLAQGATEAFF
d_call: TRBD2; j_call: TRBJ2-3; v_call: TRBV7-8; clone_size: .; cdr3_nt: TGTGCCAGCAGCCACCGGGAGGGACTAGCGGGATCAAGGGATACGCAGTATTTT; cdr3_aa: CASSHREGLAGSRDTQYF
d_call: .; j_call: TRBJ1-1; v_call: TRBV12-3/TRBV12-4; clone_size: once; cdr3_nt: TGTGCCAGCAGTTTCCCCTTCGGTGAAGCTTTCTTT; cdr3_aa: CASSFPFGEAFF
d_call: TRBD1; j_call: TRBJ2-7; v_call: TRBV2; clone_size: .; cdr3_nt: TGTGCCAGCAGCGCACAGACAGGGACCTACGAGCAGTACTTC; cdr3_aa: CASSAQTGTYEQYF
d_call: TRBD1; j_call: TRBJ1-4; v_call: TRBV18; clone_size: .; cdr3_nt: TGTGCCAGCTCACCCGGGACAGGGTGGAACGAAAAACTGTTTTTT; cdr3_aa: CASSPGTGWNEKLFF
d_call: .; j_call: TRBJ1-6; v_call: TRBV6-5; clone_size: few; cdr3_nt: TGTGCCAGCAGTCGTGGCATCCGTAATTCACCCCTCCACTTT; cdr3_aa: CASSRGIRNSPLHF
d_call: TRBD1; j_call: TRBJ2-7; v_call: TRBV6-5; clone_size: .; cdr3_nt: TGTGCCAGCAGTTACTCTACAGGGGTGGCCTACGAGCAGTACTTC; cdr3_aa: CASSYSTGVAYEQYF
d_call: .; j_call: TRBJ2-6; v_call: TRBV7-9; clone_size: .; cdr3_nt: TGTGCCAGCACCCAAAGAGGAACAGGAAGCGTGGCTGGGGCCAACGTCCTGACTTTC; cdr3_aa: CASTQRGTGSVAGANVLTF
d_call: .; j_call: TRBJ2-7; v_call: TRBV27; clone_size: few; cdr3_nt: TGTGCCAGCAGTTCTATATTAGAGGGCATCGAGCAGTACTTC; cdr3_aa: CASSSILEGIEQYF
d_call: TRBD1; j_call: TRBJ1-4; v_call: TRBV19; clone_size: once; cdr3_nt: TGTGCCAGTAGTCGGACAGGGGATAATGAAAAACTGTTTTTT; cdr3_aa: CASSRTGDNEKLFF
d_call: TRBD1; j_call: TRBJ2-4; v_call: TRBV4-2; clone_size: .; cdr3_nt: TGTGCCAGCAGCCAAGAACCCTACACCATGACAGGGGGCTTTGACATTCAGTACTTC; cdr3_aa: CASSQEPYTMTGGFDIQYF
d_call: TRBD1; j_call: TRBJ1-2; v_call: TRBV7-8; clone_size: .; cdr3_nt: TGTGCCAGCAGCGCTGACAGGGGTTACGGTGGCTACACCTTC; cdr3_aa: CASSADRGYGGYTF
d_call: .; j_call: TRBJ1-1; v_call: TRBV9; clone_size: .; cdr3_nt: TGTGCCAGCAGCTCTCCCGACAGGAACACTGAAGCTTTCTTT; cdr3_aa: CASSSPDRNTEAFF
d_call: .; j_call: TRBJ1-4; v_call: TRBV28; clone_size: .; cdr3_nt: TGTGCCAGCAGAGAGGCGAATGAAAAACTGTTTTTT; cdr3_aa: CASREANEKLFF
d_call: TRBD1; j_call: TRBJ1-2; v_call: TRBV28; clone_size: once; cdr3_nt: TGTGCCAGCAGTTCTCCGCCGGACAGGATGACCTATGGCTACACCTTC; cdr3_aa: CASSSPPDRMTYGYTF
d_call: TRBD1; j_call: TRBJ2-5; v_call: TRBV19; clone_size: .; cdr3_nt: TGTGCCAGTAGCCCCTCCAGGGGGCTATGGGAGACCCAGTACTTC; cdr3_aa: CASSPSRGLWETQYF
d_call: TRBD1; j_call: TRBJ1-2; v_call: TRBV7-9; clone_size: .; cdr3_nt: TGTGCCAGCAGCCCACAGGGGTTCATTCGGTTGGGCTACACCTTC; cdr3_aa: CASSPQGFIRLGYTF
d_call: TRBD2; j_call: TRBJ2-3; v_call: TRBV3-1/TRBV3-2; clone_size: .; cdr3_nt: TGTGCCAGCAGCCCAGATACTAGCGGGTATAGCACAGATACGCAGTATTTT; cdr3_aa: CASSPDTSGYSTDTQYF
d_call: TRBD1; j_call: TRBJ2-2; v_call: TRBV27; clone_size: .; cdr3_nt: TGTGCCAGCAGTGGATACAGGGGGCGCCCCGGGGAGCTGTTTTTT; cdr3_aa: CASSGYRGRPGELFF
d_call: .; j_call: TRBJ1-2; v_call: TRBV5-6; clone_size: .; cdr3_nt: TGTGCCAGCAGCTTGTATCAGGGTTCCTATGGCTACACCTTC; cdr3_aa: CASSLYQGSYGYTF
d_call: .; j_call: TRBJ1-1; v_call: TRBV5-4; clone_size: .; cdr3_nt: TGTGCCAGCAGCTCTCCCCAGGGGGAAGCTTTCTTT; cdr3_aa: CASSSPQGEAFF
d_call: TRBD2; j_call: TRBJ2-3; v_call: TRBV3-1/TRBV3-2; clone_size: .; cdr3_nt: TGTGCCAGCAGCTATACTAGCGGAGTGGGAGATACGCAGTATTTT; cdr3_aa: CASSYTSGVGDTQYF
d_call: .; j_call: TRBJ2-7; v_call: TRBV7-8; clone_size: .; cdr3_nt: TGTGCCAGCGGGCAGCGGATAAATTACGAGCAGTACTTC; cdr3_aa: CASGQRINYEQYF